This T cell receptor beta chain originates from a study of T cells in Graves' hyperthyroidism and ophthalmopathy. Study at large: Sampling of peripheral blood happened at initial diagnosis, prior to any treatment. Study results and limitations: Onset of ophthalmopathy came a median roughly 6.5 months after the model predicted it. The majority of expanded thyroid clonotypes above 0.001 also appeared in blood.

Uncontrolled infection, other autoimmune disease, pregnancy and lactation each barred patients from inclusion. Using RNA transcripts as the source, TCR beta CDR3 regions were amplified. First-round RT-PCR targeting the TCR CDR3 was performed with the HTBI primer set. TCRdb re-called the multiplex PCR reads through MiXCR, storing one row per CDR3 protein. The sample has around 600,000 distinct CDR3 sequences, approximately 15% seen once; the top ten hold 7.1%. This clonotype occurred many times. What it binds is not known. Source material: blood. This receptor was obtained from a woman under 30 with Graves' ophthalmopathy.

As DNA, the CDR3 is TGTGCCAGCAGCTTAGGTCGGGGGGGTAGAGCCGGGGAGCTGTTTTTT. This encodes CASSLGRGGRAGELFF. The V call is TRBV11-2, the J call TRBJ2-2, with 8 nucleotides matching TRBD2. V dropped 1 base and J dropped 6; count of bases not matched to a gene: 7. The CDR3 covers 16 residues. Germline CDR1 and CDR2: SGHAT and FQNNGV.